This T cell receptor (beta chain) was sequenced during a study of human CD8 memory T cell subsets. Germline V CDR1 and CDR2: KGHDR, SFDVKD. This CDR3 is built from 15 residues. Scientists made TCR beta libraries using UMI-labeled 5' RACE. For each CDR3 protein, TCRdb gives one entry from its re-call of the 5' RACE reads, without DNA. The repertoire table contains roughly 16,000 distinct CDR3 sequences. Sequenced: CD8+ stem-like memory T cells (TSCM and TCM) sorted from PBMCs. Described subset: stem-like memory CD8 T cells (TSTEM), CCR7+ PD-1- TIGIT-. The sequence was obtained from a human donor in good health. The rearrangement uses TRBV24-1 and TRBJ2-5. CDR3 protein: CATSDSRVSQETQYF.